A selection of T cell receptor beta chains follows, all from one sample in a study of blood T cell repertoires in COVID-19. The repertoire was sequenced with immunoSEQ multiplex PCR; TCRdb's copy has only in-frame clones and lacks some. The sample includes about 90,000 clones, around 92% of them seen just once. Sample: peripheral blood. The source is a woman aged 60-70 years with active COVID-19. Each CDR3 is given with its conserved first and last residue. The order of the fields is V gene, clone size, J gene, D gene, CDR3 protein, CDR3 DNA. A D gene is named only where the DNA matches it firmly. Clone sizes are given selectively: once, few, many, or a class where the clone is expanded.

>TRBV30|.|TRBJ1-6|.
CAWSPGMGSPLHF
TGTGCCTGGAGTCCAGGGATGGGTTCACCCCTCCACTTT
>TRBV6-5|.|TRBJ2-1|TRBD2
CASTLQRGHYNEQFF
TGTGCCAGCACCCTCCAGCGGGGGCACTACAATGAGCAGTTCTTC
>TRBV30|.|TRBJ1-1|.
CAWSGEVTEAFF
TGTGCCTGGAGTGGAGAGGTGACTGAAGCTTTCTTT
>TRBV30|.|TRBJ2-1|TRBD2
CAWSSQRGLYNEQFF
TGTGCCTGGAGTTCACAGCGGGGGCTCTACAATGAGCAGTTCTTC
>TRBV2|.|TRBJ1-5|TRBD1
CASSQGGQGNQPQHF
TGTGCCAGCAGCCAAGGGGGACAGGGGAATCAGCCCCAGCATTTT
>TRBV28|.|TRBJ1-1|.
CASSLVAGPSPLMNTEAFF
TGTGCCAGCAGTTTGGTCGCGGGACCATCCCCCCTGATGAACACTGAAGCTTTCTTT
>TRBV7-6|once|TRBJ2-1|.
CASSVGQRPYNEQFF
TGTGCCAGCAGCGTTGGACAGAGGCCCTACAATGAGCAGTTCTTC
>TRBV10-1|.|TRBJ2-3|TRBD1
CASSKGQGLVADTQYF
TGCGCCAGCAGTAAAGGACAGGGACTCGTAGCAGATACGCAGTATTTT
>TRBV3-1/TRBV3-2|.|TRBJ2-1|TRBD2
CASSQEGTPLAGGPYNEQFF
TGTGCCAGCAGCCAAGAGGGGACTCCTCTAGCGGGAGGGCCCTACAATGAGCAGTTCTTC
>TRBV6-5|.|TRBJ1-2|TRBD1
CASMDRAIANYGYTF
TGTGCCAGCATGGACAGGGCTATAGCTAACTATGGCTACACCTTC
>TRBV5-4|.|TRBJ2-7|TRBD2
CASSFSGSLTYEQYF
TGTGCCAGCAGCTTTAGCGGGAGTTTAACCTACGAGCAGTACTTC
>TRBV30|.|TRBJ1-5|.
CAWSTGTLQPQHF
TGTGCCTGGAGTACCGGGACACTCCAGCCCCAGCATTTT
>TRBV4-1|.|TRBJ1-4|.
CASSQANGEKLFF
TGCGCCAGCAGCCAAGCGAACGGGGAAAAACTGTTTTTT
>TRBV11-2|.|TRBJ1-1|TRBD1
CASSLDYAPEGQGNTEAFF
TGTGCCAGCAGCTTAGATTACGCCCCCGAGGGACAGGGAAACACTGAAGCTTTCTTT